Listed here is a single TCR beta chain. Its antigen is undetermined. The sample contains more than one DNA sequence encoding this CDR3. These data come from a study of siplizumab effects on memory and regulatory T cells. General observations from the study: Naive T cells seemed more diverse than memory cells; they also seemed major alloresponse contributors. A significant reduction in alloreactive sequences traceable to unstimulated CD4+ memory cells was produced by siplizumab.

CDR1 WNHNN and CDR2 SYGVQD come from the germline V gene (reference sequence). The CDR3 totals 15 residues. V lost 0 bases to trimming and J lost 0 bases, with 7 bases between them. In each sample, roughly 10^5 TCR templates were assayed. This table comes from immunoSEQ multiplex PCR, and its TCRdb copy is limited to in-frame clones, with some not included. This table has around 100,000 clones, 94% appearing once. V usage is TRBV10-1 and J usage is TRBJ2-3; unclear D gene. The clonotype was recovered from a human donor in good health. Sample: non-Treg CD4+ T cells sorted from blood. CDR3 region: CASSESGRSTDTQYF. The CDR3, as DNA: TGCGCCAGCAGTGAGTCTGGCAGGAGCACAGATACGCAGTATTTT.